Shown below are 32 T cell receptor beta chains from a single sample sequenced in a study of glioma-infiltrating T cells after dendritic cell vaccination. Only in-frame clones appear in the TCRdb table, and some are missing; sequencing was by immunoSEQ multiplex PCR. The sample carries about 49,000 clones, less than 90% recorded once. The starting material was blood, obtained before dendritic cell vaccination. The source of these receptors is a human donor with glioblastoma.

The chain joins TRBV10-1 to TRBJ2-2, with a possible D match to TRBD1 (5 bases). V lost 3 bases and J lost 6, with 14 bases in between. Germline V lookup: CDR1 WNHNN, CDR2 SYGVQD (reference sequence). The CDR3 runs 15 residues. CDR3 amino acids: CASSDSGKGSGELFF. CDR3 bases: TGCGCCAGCAGTGATTCAGGGAAGGGGTCCGGGGAGCTGTTTTTT.

The V and J genes are TRBV10-3 and TRBJ2-7, with 13 positions matching TRBD2. Germline CDR1 is ENHRY and CDR2 is SYGVKD. The CDR3 extends over 14 amino acids. Unmatched junction bases numbered 4, after V lost 4 bases and J lost 7 bases. CDR3 region: CAISGTSGGREQYF. CDR3 DNA: TGTGCCATCAGTGGGACTAGCGGGGGCAGGGAGCAGTACTTC.

The chain joins TRBV14 to TRBJ2-1, with D uncertain. Trimming removed 5 bases at V and 4 bases at J, with 15 bases between. This CDR3 is 15 amino acids long. Germline values: CDR1 SGHDN, CDR2 FVKESK. The CDR3: CASSYLRVGYNEQFF. CDR3 sequence (DNA): TGTGCCAGCAGCTACCTACGGGTAGGATACAATGAGCAGTTCTTC.

The chain couples TRBV6-6 to TRBJ1-5; tentatively, D is TRBD1 (5 bases). Germline lookup yields CDR1 MNHNY and CDR2 SVGAGI (reference sequence). V shed 5 bases and J shed 2 bases, with 7 bases lying between them. CDR3 length: 13 amino acids. The CDR3, as DNA: TGTGCCAGCAGTGGGGGGGGCAATCAGCCCCAGCATTTT. This gives the protein CASSGGGNQPQHF.

The CDR3 region is CASSLGGVNTEAFF. CDR3 nucleotides: TGTGCCAGCAGCTTGGGGGGGGTGAACACTGAAGCTTTCTTT. The chain has TRBV7-2 and TRBJ1-1; the D gene is possibly TRBD1 (5 bases). Trimming took 3 bases from V and 0 from J, leaving 8 bases between them. The CDR3 covers 14 residues. Germline V CDR1 and CDR2: SGHTA, FQGNSA.

This chain joins TRBV29-1 and TRBJ1-1; 10 bases align to TRBD1. The CDR3 is made up of 14 amino acids. The J segment lost 1 base and the V segment lost 7 bases, leaving 6 bases of the junction unmatched. Germline CDR1 SQVTM, CDR2 ANQGSEA. In DNA form, the CDR3 reads TGCAGCGCCGAGGGACAGGGGTGGAACACTGAAGCTTTCTTT. It translates to CSAEGQGWNTEAFF.

Remarks on this clone: The junction departs from germline at one end; a sequencing error may be responsible. Other nucleotide sequences from this sample produce the same CDR3. The rearrangement joins TRBV27 to TRBJ1-6; tentatively, D is TRBD1 (5 bases). In germline, CDR1 is MNHEY, CDR2 SMNVEV (reference sequence). The CDR3 runs to 16 residues. CDR3 protein: CASSLSRGSYNSPLHF. The CDR3 coding sequence is TGTGCCAGCAGTTTATCAAGGGGCTCCTATAATTCCCCCCTCCACTTT.

The chain employs TRBV9 and TRBJ2-1, with TRBD2 as a possible D gene (5 bases). Trimming removed 0 bases from V and 4 bases from J, with 14 bases in between. The CDR3 runs to 16 residues. Germline V gene sequence: CDR1 SGDLS, CDR2 YYNGEE. CDR3 in amino acids: CASSVGVGIQYNEQFF. The CDR3, as DNA: TGTGCCAGCAGCGTAGGTGTCGGGATCCAATACAATGAGCAGTTCTTC.

This CDR3 reads CASSLALYNEQFF. The CDR3, as DNA: TGCGCCAGCAGCCTGGCACTCTACAATGAGCAGTTCTTC. This chain connects TRBV5-1 to TRBJ2-1; the D is unclear. Germline V gene sequence: CDR1 SGHRS, CDR2 YFSETQ. Trimming took 4 bases from V and 3 from J, leaving 8 bases between them. This CDR3 has 13 residues.

CDR3 amino acids: CASSPSMGAFGNTIYF. The CDR3 DNA is TGTGCCAGCAGCCCCAGTATGGGGGCGTTTGGAAACACCATATATTTT. The chain is built from TRBV27 and TRBJ1-3; possibly TRBD1 for D (6 bases). Looked up from germline, CDR1 is MNHEY and CDR2 is SMNVEV (reference sequence). This CDR3 contains 16 residues. V lost 6 bases, J lost 3 bases, and 18 bases lay in between.

The chain has TRBV7-2 and TRBJ2-7, with D perhaps TRBD2 (6 bases). The V gene lost 4 bases and the J gene lost 2 bases, with 15 bases spanning the gap. Germline CDR1 reads SGHTA; CDR2 reads FQGNSA. This CDR3 contains 15 residues. The CDR3 DNA reads as TGTGCCAGCAGCTCCTCCGGGACTGTACCCTACGAGCAGTACTTC. Encoded protein: CASSSSGTVPYEQYF.

This clone was found a few times. The genes are TRBV6-1 and TRBJ1-1; a weak D match, TRBD1 (5 bases). Trimming cost V 7 bases and J 6 bases, with 18 bases left between them. Germline CDR1 reads MNHNS; CDR2 reads SASEGT. The CDR3 is made up of 14 amino acids. For the CDR3, the DNA is TGTGCCAGCATCCACTTAAGTTTGGGGCCTGAAGCTTTCTTT. It translates to CASIHLSLGPEAFF.

This clone occurred once. This chain joins TRBV6-1 and TRBJ1-2, with 10 positions matching TRBD1. Trimming at V came to 7 bases and at J to 4 bases, leaving 3 bases not matched to a gene. Germline loops: CDR1 MNHNS, CDR2 SASEGT. This CDR3 comprises 13 residues. CDR3 coding DNA: TGTGCCAGCATCGGACAGGGGGTCTATGGCTACACCTTC. This encodes CASIGQGVYGYTF.

V usage is TRBV7-4 and J usage is TRBJ2-3; TRBD2 agrees at 7 bases. Unmatched junction bases numbered 6, after V lost 2 bases and J lost 4 bases. From germline, CDR1 is SGHVT and CDR2 SQSDAQ. This CDR3 has 15 residues. CDR3 bases: TGTGCCAGCAGCTTACAGGGCCGGGAGGCAGATACGCAGTATTTT. This encodes CASSLQGREADTQYF.

The gene calls are TRBV10-3 and TRBJ2-3; 9 nucleotides line up with TRBD2. The ends lost 3 bases at V and 5 bases at J; junction bases unmatched: 15. This CDR3 has 18 residues. Germline loops: CDR1 ENHRY, CDR2 SYGVKD. CDR3: CAISDPSRGAGGGDTQYF. For the CDR3, the DNA is TGTGCCATCAGTGATCCGTCGAGGGGAGCGGGGGGAGGAGATACGCAGTATTTT.

V is TRBV5-1 and J is TRBJ1-5, with TRBD1 identical over 7 bases. The ends lost 4 bases at V and 0 bases at J; junction bases unmatched: 4. CDR1 and CDR2 (germline): SGHRS, YFSETQ. This CDR3 region has 15 residues. This chain's CDR3 is CASSMTGNSNQPQHF. DNA for the CDR3: TGCGCCAGCAGCATGACAGGGAATAGCAATCAGCCCCAGCATTTT.

The V and J genes are TRBV4-2 and TRBJ2-3; 11 bases are a match to TRBD1. Germline trimming cut 2 bases from V and 6 bases from J; bases unmatched to any gene: 7. Germline V CDR1 and CDR2: LGHNA, YNFKEQ. This CDR3 contains 16 residues. CDR3 in DNA: TGTGCCAGCAGCCAATACGGGACAGGGGGTCCCGATACGCAGTATTTT. It translates to CASSQYGTGGPDTQYF.

The CDR3 protein is CASSLGGLGGSQPQHF. For the CDR3, the DNA is TGTGCCAGCAGCTTAGGAGGGCTCGGAGGCAGTCAGCCCCAGCATTTT. The V gene is TRBV11-2, the J gene TRBJ1-5, with D unclear. The V gene lost 1 base and the J gene lost 6 bases, with 16 bases spanning the gap. CDR3 length: 16 residues. CDR1 and CDR2 from the germline V gene are SGHAT and FQNNGV.

This clone was counted once. This sequence joins TRBV7-2 and TRBJ2-3; TRBD2 matches at 11 bases. Germline CDR1 SGHTA, CDR2 FQGNSA. This CDR3 has 17 amino acids. Unmatched junction bases numbered 13, after V lost 5 bases and J lost 6 bases. The DNA of the CDR3 is TGTGCCAGCAGCCTAGATGGGACTAGCGGATTCACGGATACGCAGTATTTT. Translation: CASSLDGTSGFTDTQYF. Based on the CDR3 plus reference TRBV7-2 and TRBJ2-3, the full variable domain is GAGVSQSPSNKVTEKGKDVELRCDPISGHTALYWYRQSLGQGLEFLIYFQGNSAPDKSGLPSDRFSAERTGGSVSTLTIQRTQQEDSAVYLCASSLDGTSGFTDTQYFGPGTRLTVL.

The gene calls are TRBV10-1 and TRBJ2-5, with D perhaps TRBD2 (7 bases). Deletions cut 0 bases from V and 5 bases from J, with 13 bases between. This CDR3 has 15 amino acids. CDR1 and CDR2 from the germline V gene are WNHNN and SYGVQD (reference sequence). The DNA of the CDR3 is TGCGCCAGCAGTGAGTCAGCCAGGGGAGGGGAGACCCAGTACTTC. Encoded protein: CASSESARGGETQYF.

CDR3 region: CASSVGPAGGHNEQFF. In DNA, the CDR3 is TGCGCCAGCAGTGTAGGGCCAGCGGGGGGCCACAATGAGCAGTTCTTC. J is TRBJ2-1 and V is TRBV10-1; TRBD2 matches 9 bases. V dropped 4 bases and J dropped 5; count of bases not matched to a gene: 9. CDR3 length equals 16 residues. The V gene's germline CDR1 is WNHNN and CDR2 SYGVQD (reference sequence).

The chain is built from TRBV5-6 and TRBJ2-5; D is uncertain. The length of the CDR3 is 13 residues. Germline CDR1 reads SGHDT; CDR2 reads YYEEEE. V lost 1 base and J 2 bases, leaving 6 bases between the germline ends. The CDR3 spells CASSLLQQETQYF. In DNA, the CDR3 is TGTGCCAGCAGCTTGCTCCAGCAAGAGACCCAGTACTTC.

This chain joins TRBV7-9 and TRBJ2-5; 11 bases line up with TRBD2. The V gene's germline CDR1 is SEHNR and CDR2 FQNEAQ (reference sequence). With V trimmed by 3 bases and J by 4 bases, 4 bases remained unmatched. The CDR3 runs 15 residues. CDR3 sequence reads: CASSLISGGAETQYF. CDR3 DNA sequence: TGTGCCAGCAGCTTGATTAGCGGGGGGGCAGAGACCCAGTACTTC.

CDR3 region: CAWIPLAGAYNEQFF. The CDR3 DNA reads as TGTGCCTGGATCCCCCTAGCGGGAGCCTACAATGAGCAGTTCTTC. The V call is TRBV30, the J call TRBJ2-1, with 10 positions matching TRBD2. V lost 4 bases, J lost 2 bases, and 5 bases stayed unmatched. This CDR3 spans 15 amino acids. Germline values: CDR1 GTSNPN, CDR2 SVGIG (reference sequence).

The chain joins TRBV7-3 to TRBJ2-3; 9 bases match TRBD2. Germline CDR1 is SGHTA and CDR2 is FQGTGA. The junction had 7 bases not matched to a gene; V was cut back by 0 bases and J by 3 bases. The CDR3 contains 17 residues. The DNA for the CDR3 is TGTGCCAGCAGCTTAACGCTCGCGGGAGGGCCTACAGATACGCAGTATTTT. Residues: CASSLTLAGGPTDTQYF.

The chain joins TRBV6-1 to TRBJ2-2, with 13 bases that match TRBD2. The V gene's germline CDR1 is MNHNS and CDR2 SASEGT. CDR3 length: 18 residues. V shed 5 bases, J shed 1 base, and the junction held 7 bases outside the gene matches. The CDR3 here is CASSKGTSGTLNTGELFF. In DNA, the CDR3 is TGTGCCAGCAGTAAAGGGACTAGCGGGACCCTGAACACCGGGGAGCTGTTTTTT.

The chain recombines TRBV7-9 with TRBJ2-7, with a weak D call TRBD2 (5 bases). The ends were cut back, 5 bases at V and 5 bases at J, with 19 bases in the middle. CDR3 length: 15 amino acids. In germline, CDR1 is SEHNR, CDR2 FQNEAQ (reference sequence). The CDR3 loop is CASSISLGGLDEQYF. The CDR3 nucleotides are TGTGCCAGCAGCATTAGCCTGGGCGGGCTCGACGAGCAGTACTTC.

The CDR3 spells CASSLQGIGSGNTIYF. Written as DNA, the CDR3 is TGTGCCAGCAGCCTACAGGGCATTGGGTCTGGAAACACCATATATTTT. The chain carries TRBV6-6 and TRBJ1-3; a possible D gene is TRBD1 (6 bases). The germline CDR1 and CDR2 sequences are MNHNY and SVGAGI (reference sequence). The V end lost 6 bases, the J end lost 1 base, and 16 bases lay between the germline ends. This CDR3 region has 16 residues.

The gene calls are TRBV2 and TRBJ1-1; the D is unclear. Trimming pared 6 bases from V and 2 bases from J, leaving 10 bases between. CDR3 length equals 13 residues. From germline, CDR1 is SNHLY and CDR2 FYNNEI. The CDR3 DNA reads TGTGCCAGCAGACCGGGTCCTAACACTGAAGCTTTCTTT. Its translation is CASRPGPNTEAFF.

This chain links TRBV7-2 with TRBJ1-6; maybe TRBD1 (6 bases). With 0 bases removed from V and 7 bases from J, the gap between germline ends came to 10 bases. The germline CDR1 and CDR2 sequences are SGHTA and FQGNSA. CDR3 length: 15 amino acids. CDR3 in DNA: TGTGCCAGCAGCTTAGCGGCGGACAGCAATTCACCCCTCCACTTT. This codes for CASSLAADSNSPLHF.

This clone has a single count. The J gene is TRBJ2-7, the V gene TRBV12-5; D gene ambiguous. V shed 6 bases and J shed 11 bases, with 14 bases lying between them. The V gene's germline CDR1 is LGHNT and CDR2 FRNRAP. The CDR3 consists of 11 residues. Here the CDR3 DNA reads TGTGCTAGTGGGCGATTAAAAACGGAGTACTTC. Translating it yields CASGRLKTEYF.

The J gene is TRBJ2-5, the V gene TRBV7-9, with D unclear. Trimming pared 6 bases from V and 3 bases from J, leaving 8 bases between. The CDR3 consists of 12 residues. Germline V gene data show CDR1 as SEHNR and CDR2 as FQNEAQ (reference sequence). CDR3 DNA sequence: TGTGCCAGCAGTTATCAGAAAGAGACCCAGTACTTC. Protein product: CASSYQKETQYF.